A single count supports the clone carrying this T cell receptor (beta chain). Its matching antigen is unknown. The data are from a study of vaccination effects on CD4 cells after COVID-19. Prior to sequencing, the ViraFEST assay stimulated PBMC with viral peptide pools, which expanded the antigen-specific CD4+ T cells. The culture ran for nine to ten days, and then CD4+ T cells were isolated. Convalescent patients had PCR-confirmed SARS-CoV-2 infection between March and December 2020. Every well got around 1.9 million PBMC, which were grown with around 10 IU/ml IL-2 and about 10 ug/ml peptides. The CDR3 runs to 14 residues. The V segment lost 6 bases and the J segment 0 bases; nucleotides outside the gene matches: 0. Germline V lookup: CDR1 SNHLY, CDR2 FYNNEI. The method was immunoSEQ multiplex PCR; TCRdb's version includes in-frame clones alone and lacks a portion of them. Among 30,000 to 35,000 clones, about 69% were seen once, and the ten largest hold 25% to 30%.

The clonotype comes from a human donor who had a prior SARS-CoV-2 infection. The sequences come from CD4+ T cells from PBMCs cultured with a peptide pool, collected before COVID-19 vaccination. The chain uses TRBV2 and TRBJ1-3; 9 positions match TRBD1. The CDR3 spells CASRDRGSGNTIYF. In nucleotides, the CDR3 is TGTGCCAGCAGGGACAGGGGCTCTGGAAACACCATATATTTT.